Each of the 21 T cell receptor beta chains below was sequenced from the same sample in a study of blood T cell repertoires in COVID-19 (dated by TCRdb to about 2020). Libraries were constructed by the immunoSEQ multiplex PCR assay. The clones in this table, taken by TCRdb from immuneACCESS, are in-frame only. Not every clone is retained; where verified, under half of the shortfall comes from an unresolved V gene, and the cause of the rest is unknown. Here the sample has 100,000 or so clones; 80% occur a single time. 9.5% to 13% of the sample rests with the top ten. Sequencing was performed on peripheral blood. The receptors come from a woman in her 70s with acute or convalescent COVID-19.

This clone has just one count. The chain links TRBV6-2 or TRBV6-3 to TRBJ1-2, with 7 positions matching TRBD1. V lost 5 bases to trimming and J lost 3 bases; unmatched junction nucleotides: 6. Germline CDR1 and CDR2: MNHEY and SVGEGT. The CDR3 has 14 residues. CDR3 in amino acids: CASSTYRGDYGYTF. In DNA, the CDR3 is TGTGCCAGCAGTACCTACAGGGGCGACTATGGCTACACCTTC.

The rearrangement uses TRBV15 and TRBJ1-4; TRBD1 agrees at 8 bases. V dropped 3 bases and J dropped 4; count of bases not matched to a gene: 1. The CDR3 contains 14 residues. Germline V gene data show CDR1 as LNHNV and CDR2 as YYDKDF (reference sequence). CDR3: CATSRDRVNEKLFF. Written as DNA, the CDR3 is TGTGCCACCAGCAGGGACAGGGTTAATGAAAAACTGTTTTTT.

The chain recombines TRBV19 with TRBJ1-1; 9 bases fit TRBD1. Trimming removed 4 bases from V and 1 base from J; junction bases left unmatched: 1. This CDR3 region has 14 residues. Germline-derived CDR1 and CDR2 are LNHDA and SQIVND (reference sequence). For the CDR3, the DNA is TGTGCCAGTAGTAGGACAGGGGAGAACACTGAAGCTTTCTTT. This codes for CASSRTGENTEAFF.

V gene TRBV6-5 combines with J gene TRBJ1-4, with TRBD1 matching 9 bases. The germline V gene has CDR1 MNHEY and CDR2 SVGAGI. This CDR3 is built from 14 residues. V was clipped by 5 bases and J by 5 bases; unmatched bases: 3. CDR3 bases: TGTGCCAGCAGTCGACAGGGGGAAAATGAAAAACTGTTTTTT. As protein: CASSRQGENEKLFF.

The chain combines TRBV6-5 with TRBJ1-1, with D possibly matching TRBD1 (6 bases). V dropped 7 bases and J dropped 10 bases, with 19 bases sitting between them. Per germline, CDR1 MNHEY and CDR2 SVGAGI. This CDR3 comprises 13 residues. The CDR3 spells CASTNGGARGAFF. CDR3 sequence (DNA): TGTGCCAGCACCAACGGGGGGGCCAGAGGAGCTTTCTTT.

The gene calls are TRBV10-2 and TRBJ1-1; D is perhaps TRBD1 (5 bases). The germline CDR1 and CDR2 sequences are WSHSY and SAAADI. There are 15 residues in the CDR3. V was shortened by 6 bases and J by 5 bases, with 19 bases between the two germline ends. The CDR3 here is CASSGGNREGTEAFF. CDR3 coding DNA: TGCGCCAGCAGCGGAGGGAACAGAGAGGGGACTGAAGCTTTCTTT.

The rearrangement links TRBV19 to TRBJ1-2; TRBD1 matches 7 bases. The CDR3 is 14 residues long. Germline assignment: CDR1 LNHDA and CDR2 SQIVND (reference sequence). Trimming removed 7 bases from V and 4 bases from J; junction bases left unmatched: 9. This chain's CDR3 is CASIPGQSIYGYTF. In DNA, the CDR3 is TGTGCCAGTATCCCGGGACAGAGTATCTATGGCTACACCTTC.

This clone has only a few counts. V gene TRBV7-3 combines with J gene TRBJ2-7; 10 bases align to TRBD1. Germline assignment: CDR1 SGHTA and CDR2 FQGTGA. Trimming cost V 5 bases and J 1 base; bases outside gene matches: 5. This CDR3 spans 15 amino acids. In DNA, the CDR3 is TGTGCCAGCAGCGCGGGACAGGGGTTTTCCTACGAGCAGTACTTC. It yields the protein CASSAGQGFSYEQYF.

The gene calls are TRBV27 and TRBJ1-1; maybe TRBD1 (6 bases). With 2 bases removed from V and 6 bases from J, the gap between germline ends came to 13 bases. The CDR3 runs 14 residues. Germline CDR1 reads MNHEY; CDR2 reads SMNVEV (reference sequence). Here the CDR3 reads CASSLLRGAAEAFF. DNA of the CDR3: TGTGCCAGCAGTTTACTGCGGGGGGCGGCTGAAGCTTTCTTT.

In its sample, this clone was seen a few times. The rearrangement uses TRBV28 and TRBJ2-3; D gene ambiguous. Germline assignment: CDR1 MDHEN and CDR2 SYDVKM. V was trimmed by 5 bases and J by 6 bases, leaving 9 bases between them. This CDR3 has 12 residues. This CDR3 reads CASSAVIDTQYF. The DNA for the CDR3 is TGTGCCAGCAGTGCAGTGATTGATACGCAGTATTTT. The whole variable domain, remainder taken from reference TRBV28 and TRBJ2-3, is DVKVTQSSRYLVKRTGEKVFLECVQDMDHENMFWYRQDPGLGLRLIYFSYDVKMKEKGDIPEGYSVSREKKERFSLILESASTNQTSMYLCASSAVIDTQYFGPGTRLTVL.

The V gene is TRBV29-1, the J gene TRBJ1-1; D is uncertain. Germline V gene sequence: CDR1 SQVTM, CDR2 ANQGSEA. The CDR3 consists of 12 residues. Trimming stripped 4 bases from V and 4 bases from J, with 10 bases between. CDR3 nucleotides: TGCAGCGTTGCCCCCCAAGCCACTGAAGCTTTCTTT. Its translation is CSVAPQATEAFF.

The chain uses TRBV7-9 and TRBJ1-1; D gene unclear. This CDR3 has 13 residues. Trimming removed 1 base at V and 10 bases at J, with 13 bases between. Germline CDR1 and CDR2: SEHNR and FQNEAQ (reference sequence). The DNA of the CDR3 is TGTGCCAGCAGCTTAGATCCGACGACAATAGCTTTCTTT. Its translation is CASSLDPTTIAFF.

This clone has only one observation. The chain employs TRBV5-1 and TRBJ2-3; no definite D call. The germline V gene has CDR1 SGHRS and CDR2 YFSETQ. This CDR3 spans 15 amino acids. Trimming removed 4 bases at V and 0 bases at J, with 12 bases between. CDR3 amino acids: CASSPDVGSTDTQYF. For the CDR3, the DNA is TGCGCCAGCAGCCCCGACGTGGGCAGCACAGATACGCAGTATTTT.

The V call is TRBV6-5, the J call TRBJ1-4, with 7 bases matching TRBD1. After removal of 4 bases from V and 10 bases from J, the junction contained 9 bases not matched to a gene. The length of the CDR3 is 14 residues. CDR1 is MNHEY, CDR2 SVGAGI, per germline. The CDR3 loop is CASSSSQGVGKLFF. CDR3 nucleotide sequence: TGTGCCAGCAGTTCGTCCCAGGGGGTTGGAAAACTGTTTTTT.

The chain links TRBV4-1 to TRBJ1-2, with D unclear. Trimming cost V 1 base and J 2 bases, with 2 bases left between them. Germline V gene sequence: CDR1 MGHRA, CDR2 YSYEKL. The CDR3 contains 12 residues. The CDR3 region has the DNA TGCGCCAGCAGCCAAGCGAACTATGGCTACACCTTC. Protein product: CASSQANYGYTF.

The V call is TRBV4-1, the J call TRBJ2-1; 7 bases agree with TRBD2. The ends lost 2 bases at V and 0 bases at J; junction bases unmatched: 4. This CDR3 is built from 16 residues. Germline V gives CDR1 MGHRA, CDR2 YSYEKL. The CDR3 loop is CASSQREGSSYNEQFF. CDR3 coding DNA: TGCGCCAGCAGCCAAAGGGAGGGGAGCTCCTACAATGAGCAGTTCTTC.

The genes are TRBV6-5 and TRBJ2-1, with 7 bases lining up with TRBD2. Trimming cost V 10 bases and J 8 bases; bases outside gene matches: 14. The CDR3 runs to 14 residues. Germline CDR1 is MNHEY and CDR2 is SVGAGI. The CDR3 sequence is CATNDDGLVDEQFF. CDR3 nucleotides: TGTGCCACCAACGACGATGGACTAGTGGATGAGCAGTTCTTC.

The DNA for the CDR3 is TGCGCCAGCAGCCCCACGTCTAGCGGGGGGTCTGGGGAGCAGTACTTC. Residues: CASSPTSSGGSGEQYF. The rearrangement links TRBV5-1 to TRBJ2-7, with 11 bases that match TRBD2. J gave up 7 bases and V 4 bases, and 13 bases lay outside the gene matches. This CDR3 is built from 16 residues. CDR1 is SGHRS, CDR2 YFSETQ, per germline.

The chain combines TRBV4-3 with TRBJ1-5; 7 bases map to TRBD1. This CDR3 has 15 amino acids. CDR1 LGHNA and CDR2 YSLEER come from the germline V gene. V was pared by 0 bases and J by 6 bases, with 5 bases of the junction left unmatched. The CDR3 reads CASSQDRGFGQPQHF. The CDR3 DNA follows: TGCGCCAGCAGCCAAGACAGGGGGTTTGGTCAGCCCCAGCATTTT.

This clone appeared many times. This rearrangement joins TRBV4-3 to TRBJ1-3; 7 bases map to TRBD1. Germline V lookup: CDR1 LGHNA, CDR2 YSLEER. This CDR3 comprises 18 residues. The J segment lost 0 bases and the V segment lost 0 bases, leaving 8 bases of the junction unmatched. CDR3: CASSQDATGTFSGNTIYF. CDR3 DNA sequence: TGCGCCAGCAGCCAAGATGCGACAGGGACGTTCTCTGGAAACACCATATATTTT.

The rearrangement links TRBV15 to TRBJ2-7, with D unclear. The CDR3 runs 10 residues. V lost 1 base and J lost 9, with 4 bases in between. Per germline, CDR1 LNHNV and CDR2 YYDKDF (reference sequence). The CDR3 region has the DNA TGTGCCACCAGCAGAGCAGTGCAGTACGTC. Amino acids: CATSRAVQYV.